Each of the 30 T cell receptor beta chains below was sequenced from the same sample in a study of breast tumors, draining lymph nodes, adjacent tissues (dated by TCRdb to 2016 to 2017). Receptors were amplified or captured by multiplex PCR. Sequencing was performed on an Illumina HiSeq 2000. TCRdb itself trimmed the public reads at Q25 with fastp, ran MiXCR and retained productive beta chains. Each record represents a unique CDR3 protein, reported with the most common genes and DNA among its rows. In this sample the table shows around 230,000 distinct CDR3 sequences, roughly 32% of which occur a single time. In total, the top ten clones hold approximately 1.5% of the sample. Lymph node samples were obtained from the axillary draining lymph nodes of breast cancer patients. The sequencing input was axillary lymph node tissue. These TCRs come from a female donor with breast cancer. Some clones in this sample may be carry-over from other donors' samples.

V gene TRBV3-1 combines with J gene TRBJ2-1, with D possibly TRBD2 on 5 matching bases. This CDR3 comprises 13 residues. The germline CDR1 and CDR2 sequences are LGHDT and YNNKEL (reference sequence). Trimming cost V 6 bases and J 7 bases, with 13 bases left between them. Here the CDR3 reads CASRRAGANEQFF. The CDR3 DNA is TGTGCCAGCAGACGGGCGGGCGCGAATGAGCAGTTCTTC.

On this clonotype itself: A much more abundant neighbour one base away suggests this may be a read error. CDR3 protein: CASSHREAEDTQYF. The DNA of the CDR3 is TGTGCCAGCAGTCACCGAGAGGCGGAAGATACGCAGTATTTT. The chain recombines TRBV6-5 with TRBJ2-3; D unclear. This CDR3 has 14 amino acids. The V gene lost 5 bases and the J gene lost 5 bases, with 14 bases spanning the gap. The germline V gene has CDR1 MNHEY and CDR2 SVGAGI.

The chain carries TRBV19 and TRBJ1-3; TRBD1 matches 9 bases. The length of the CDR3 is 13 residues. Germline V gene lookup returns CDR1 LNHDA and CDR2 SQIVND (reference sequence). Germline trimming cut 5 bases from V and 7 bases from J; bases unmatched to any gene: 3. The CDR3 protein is CASSAGTGNTIYF. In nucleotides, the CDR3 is TGTGCCAGTAGTGCCGGGACAGGGAACACCATATATTTT.

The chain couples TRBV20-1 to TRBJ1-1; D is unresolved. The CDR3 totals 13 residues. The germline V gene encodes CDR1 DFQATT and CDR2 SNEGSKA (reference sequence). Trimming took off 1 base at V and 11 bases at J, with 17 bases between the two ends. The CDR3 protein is CSARVRAGTYAFF. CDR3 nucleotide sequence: TGCAGTGCTAGAGTCCGCGCCGGAACGTACGCTTTCTTT.

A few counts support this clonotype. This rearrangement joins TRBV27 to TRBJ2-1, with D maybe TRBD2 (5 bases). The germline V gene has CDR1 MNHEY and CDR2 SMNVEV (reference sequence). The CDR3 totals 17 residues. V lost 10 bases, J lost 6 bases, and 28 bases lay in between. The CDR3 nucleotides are TGTGCCACCCCGGGTAGCGCAAGGACCGACATCGGCAATGAGCAGTTCTTC. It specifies CATPGSARTDIGNEQFF.

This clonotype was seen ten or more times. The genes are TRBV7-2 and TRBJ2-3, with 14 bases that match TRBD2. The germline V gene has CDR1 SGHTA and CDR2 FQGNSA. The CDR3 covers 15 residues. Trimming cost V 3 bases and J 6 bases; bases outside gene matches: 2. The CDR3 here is CASSFGLAGGDTQYF. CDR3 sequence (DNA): TGTGCCAGCAGCTTCGGACTAGCGGGAGGCGATACGCAGTATTTT. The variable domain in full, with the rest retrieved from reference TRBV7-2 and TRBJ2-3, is GAGVSQSPSNKVTEKGKDVELRCDPISGHTALYWYRQSLGQGLEFLIYFQGNSAPDKSGLPSDRFSAERTGGSVSTLTIQRTQQEDSAVYLCASSFGLAGGDTQYFGPGTRLTVL.

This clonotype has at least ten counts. The CDR3 sequence: CSVTPPLGTPYF. CDR3 coding DNA: TGCAGTGTTACCCCCCCCCTCGGGACTCCCTACTTC. V usage is TRBV20-1 and J usage is TRBJ2-5, with TRBD2 as a possible D gene (6 bases). V lost 7 bases and J 14 bases, leaving 23 bases between the germline ends. The CDR3 is 12 residues long. CDR1 is DFQATT and CDR2 is SNEGSKA in the germline V gene (reference sequence).

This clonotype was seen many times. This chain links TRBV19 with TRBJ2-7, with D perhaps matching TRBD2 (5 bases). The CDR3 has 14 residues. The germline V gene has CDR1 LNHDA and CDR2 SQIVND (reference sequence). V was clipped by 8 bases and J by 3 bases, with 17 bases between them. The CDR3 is CASSRPGKGYEQYF. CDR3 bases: TGTGCCAGTTCCCGCCCGGGAAAAGGCTACGAGCAGTACTTC.

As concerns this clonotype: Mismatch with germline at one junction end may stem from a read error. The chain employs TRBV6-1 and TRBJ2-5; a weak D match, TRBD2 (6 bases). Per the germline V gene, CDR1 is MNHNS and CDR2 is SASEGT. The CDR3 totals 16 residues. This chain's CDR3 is CAGSYGPGGAQETQYF. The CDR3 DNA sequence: TGTGCCGGCAGTTACGGTCCGGGCGGGGCCCAAGAGACCCAGTACTTC.

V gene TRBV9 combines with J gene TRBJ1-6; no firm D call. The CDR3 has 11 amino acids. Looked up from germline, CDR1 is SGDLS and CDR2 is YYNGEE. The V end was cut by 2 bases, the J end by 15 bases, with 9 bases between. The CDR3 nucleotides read TGTGCCAGCAGCGTTACTAGCGGCCTCCACTTT. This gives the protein CASSVTSGLHF.

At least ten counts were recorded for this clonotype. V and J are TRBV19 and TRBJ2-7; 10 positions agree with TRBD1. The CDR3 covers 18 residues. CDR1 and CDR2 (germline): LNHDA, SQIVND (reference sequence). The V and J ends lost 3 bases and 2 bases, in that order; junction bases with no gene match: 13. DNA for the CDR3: TGTGCCAGTAGTATCGACGTTGGCGGGACAGGGGCAACCTACGAGCAGTACTTC. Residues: CASSIDVGGTGATYEQYF. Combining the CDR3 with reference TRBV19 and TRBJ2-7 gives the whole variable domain DGGITQSPKYLFRKEGQNVTLSCEQNLNHDAMYWYRQDPGQGLRLIYYSQIVNDFQKGDIAEGYSVSREKKESFPLTVTSAQKNPTAFYLCASSIDVGGTGATYEQYFGPGTRLTVT.

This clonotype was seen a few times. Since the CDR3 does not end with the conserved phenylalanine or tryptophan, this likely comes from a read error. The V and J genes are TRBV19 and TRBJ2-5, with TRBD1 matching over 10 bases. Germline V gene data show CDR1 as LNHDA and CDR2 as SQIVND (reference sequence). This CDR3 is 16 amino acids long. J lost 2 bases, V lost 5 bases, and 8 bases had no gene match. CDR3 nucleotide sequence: TGTGCCAGTAGTGCAGACAGGGGGCTAGGACAAGAGACCCAGTACTCC. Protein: CASSADRGLGQETQYS.

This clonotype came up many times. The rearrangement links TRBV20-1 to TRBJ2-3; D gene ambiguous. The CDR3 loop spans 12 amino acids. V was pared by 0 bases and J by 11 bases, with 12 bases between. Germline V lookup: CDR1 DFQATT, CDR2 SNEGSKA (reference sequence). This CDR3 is CSAREASMGQYF. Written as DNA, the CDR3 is TGCAGTGCTAGAGAGGCGTCGATGGGGCAGTATTTT.

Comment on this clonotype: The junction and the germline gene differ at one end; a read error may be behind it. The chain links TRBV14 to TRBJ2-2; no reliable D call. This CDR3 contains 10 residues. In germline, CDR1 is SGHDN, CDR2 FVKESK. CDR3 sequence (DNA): TGTGCCAGCAGCCAAGGGGCGCTGTTTTTT. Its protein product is CASSQGALFF.

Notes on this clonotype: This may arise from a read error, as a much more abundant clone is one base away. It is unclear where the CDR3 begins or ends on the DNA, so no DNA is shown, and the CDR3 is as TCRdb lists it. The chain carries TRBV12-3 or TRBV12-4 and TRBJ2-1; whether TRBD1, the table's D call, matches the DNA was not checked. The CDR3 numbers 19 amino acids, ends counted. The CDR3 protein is CASSFVGQGAPSSYNEQLF.

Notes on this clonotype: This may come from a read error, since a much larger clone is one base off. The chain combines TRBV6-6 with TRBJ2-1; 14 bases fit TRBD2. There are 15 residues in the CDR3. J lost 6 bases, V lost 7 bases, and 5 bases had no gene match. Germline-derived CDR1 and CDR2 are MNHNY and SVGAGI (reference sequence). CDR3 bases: TGTGCCAGCATCCCCGGGACTAGCGGGAGCAATGAGCAGTTCTTC. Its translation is CASIPGTSGSNEQFF.

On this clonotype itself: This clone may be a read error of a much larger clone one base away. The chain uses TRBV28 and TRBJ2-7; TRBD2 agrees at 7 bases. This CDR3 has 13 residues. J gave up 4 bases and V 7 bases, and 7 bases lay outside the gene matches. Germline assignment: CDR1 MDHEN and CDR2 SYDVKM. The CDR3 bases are TGTGCCAGCACAGGCGGGGGACGGTACGAGCAGTACTTC. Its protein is CASTGGGRYEQYF.

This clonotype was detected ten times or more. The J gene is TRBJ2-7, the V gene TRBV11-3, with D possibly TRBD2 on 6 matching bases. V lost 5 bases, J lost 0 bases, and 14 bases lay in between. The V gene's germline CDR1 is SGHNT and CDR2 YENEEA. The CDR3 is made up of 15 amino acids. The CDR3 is CASSEVGLNSYEQYF. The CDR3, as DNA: TGTGCCAGCAGCGAGGTGGGACTTAACTCCTACGAGCAGTACTTC.

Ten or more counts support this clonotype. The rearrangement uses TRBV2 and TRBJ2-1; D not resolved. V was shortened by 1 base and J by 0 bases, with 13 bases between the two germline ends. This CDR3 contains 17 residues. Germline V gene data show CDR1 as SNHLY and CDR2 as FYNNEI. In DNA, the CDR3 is TGTGCCAGCAGTGAAGGGAACCACATGAGCTCCTACAATGAGCAGTTCTTC. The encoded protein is CASSEGNHMSSYNEQFF. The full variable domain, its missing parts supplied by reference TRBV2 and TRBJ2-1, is EPEVTQTPSHQVTQMGQEVILRCVPISNHLYFYWYRQILGQKVEFLVSFYNNEISEKSEIFDDQFSVERPDGSNFTLKIRSTKLEDSAMYFCASSEGNHMSSYNEQFFGPGTRLTVL.

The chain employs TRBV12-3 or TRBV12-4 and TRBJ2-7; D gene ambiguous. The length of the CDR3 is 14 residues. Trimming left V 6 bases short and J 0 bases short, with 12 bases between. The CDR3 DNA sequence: TGTGCCAGCAGGCCCACGGAGTCCTCCTACGAGCAGTACTTC. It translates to CASRPTESSYEQYF.

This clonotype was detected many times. CDR3 in DNA: TGTGCCAGCAGCCCTTTGAGGGGGCCGAACACCGGGGAGCTGTTTTTT. The encoded protein is CASSPLRGPNTGELFF. The chain employs TRBV9 and TRBJ2-2, with TRBD1 identical over 7 bases. The CDR3 covers 16 residues. Germline-derived CDR1 and CDR2 are SGDLS and YYNGEE. Trimming cost V 4 bases and J 0 bases; bases outside gene matches: 6. Based on the CDR3 plus reference TRBV9 and TRBJ2-2, the full variable domain is DSGVTQTPKHLITATGQRVTLRCSPRSGDLSVYWYQQSLDQGLQFLIQYYNGEERAKGNILERFSAQQFPDLHSELNLSSLELGDSALYFCASSPLRGPNTGELFFGEGSRLTVL.

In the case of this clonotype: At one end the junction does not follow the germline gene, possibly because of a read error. CDR3 amino acids: CSVTKDSSGANVLTF. CDR3 sequence (DNA): TGCAGTGTGACAAAGGACAGCTCTGGGGCCAACGTCCTGACTTTT. V usage is TRBV20-1 and J usage is TRBJ2-6; perhaps TRBD1 as D (6 bases). This CDR3 has 15 amino acids. The germline gives CDR1 DFQATT, CDR2 SNEGSKA (reference sequence).

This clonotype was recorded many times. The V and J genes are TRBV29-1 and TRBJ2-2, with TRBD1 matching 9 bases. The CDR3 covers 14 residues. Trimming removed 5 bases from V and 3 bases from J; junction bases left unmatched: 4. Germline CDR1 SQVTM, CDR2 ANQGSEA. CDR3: CSVQTGGDTGELFF. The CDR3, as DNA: TGCAGCGTTCAGACAGGGGGAGACACCGGGGAGCTGTTTTTT.

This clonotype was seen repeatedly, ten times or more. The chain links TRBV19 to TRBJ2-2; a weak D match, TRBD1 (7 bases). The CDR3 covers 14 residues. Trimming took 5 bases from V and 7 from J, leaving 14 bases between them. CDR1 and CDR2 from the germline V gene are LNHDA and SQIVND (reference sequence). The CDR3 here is CASSVTGEVGELFF. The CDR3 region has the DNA TGTGCCAGTAGTGTAACAGGGGAGGTCGGGGAGCTGTTTTTT.

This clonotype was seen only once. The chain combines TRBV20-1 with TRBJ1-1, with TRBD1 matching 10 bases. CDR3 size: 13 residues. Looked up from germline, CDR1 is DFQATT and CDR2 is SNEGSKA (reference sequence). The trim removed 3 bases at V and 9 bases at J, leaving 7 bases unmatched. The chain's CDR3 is CSASSDRGSKAFF. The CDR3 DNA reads TGCAGTGCTAGCTCGGACAGGGGGAGCAAAGCTTTCTTT.

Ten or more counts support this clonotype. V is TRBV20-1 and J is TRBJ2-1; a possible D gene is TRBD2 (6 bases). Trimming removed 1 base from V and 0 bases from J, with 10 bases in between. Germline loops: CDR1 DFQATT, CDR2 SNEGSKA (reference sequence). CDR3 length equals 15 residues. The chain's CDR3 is CSARVPGVSYNEQFF. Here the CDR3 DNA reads TGCAGTGCTAGAGTTCCGGGGGTCTCCTACAATGAGCAGTTCTTC.

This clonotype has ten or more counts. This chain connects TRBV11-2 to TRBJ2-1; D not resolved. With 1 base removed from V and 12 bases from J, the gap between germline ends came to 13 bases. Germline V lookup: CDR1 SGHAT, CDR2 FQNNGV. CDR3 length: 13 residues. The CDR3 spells CASSLGLVAGQFF. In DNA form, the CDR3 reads TGTGCCAGCAGCTTAGGTCTGGTCGCCGGGCAGTTCTTC.

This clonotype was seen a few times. The CDR3 bases are TGTGCCAGCAGCCTTCAGGGGGTCAACGCCTACGAGCAGTACTTC. It encodes CASSLQGVNAYEQYF. The chain recombines TRBV6-5 with TRBJ2-7, with 7 bases lining up with TRBD1. V trimming: 6 bases; J trimming: 2 bases; junction bases outside the gene matches: 10. The germline CDR1 and CDR2 sequences are MNHEY and SVGAGI. The CDR3 spans 15 residues.

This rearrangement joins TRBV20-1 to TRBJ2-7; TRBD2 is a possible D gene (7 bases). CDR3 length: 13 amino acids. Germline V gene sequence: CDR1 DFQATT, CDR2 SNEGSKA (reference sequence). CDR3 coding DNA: TGCAGTGCTATAGTCGGAGGCGGGGGCAAAGCTGGAGTC. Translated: CSAIVGGGGKAGV.

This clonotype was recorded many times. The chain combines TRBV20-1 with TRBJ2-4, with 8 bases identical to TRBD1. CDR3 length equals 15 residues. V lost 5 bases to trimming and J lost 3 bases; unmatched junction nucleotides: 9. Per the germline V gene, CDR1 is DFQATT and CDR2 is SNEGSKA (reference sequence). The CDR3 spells CSARIGQGGKNIQYF. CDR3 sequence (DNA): TGCAGTGCTCGAATTGGACAGGGCGGCAAAAACATTCAGTACTTC.